The next 27 T cell receptor beta chains were all read from a single sample in a study of blood T cell repertoires in COVID-19. The data were produced by immunoSEQ multiplex PCR, yet TCRdb's version contains in-frame clones alone and is incomplete. The table shows a few hundred thousand clones, with roughly 87% occurring only once. The sample taken for sequencing was PBMCs or T cells enriched from blood (not recorded which). These receptors were collected from a woman aged 18-35 years who had recovered from COVID-19.

The V call is TRBV11-2, the J call TRBJ2-1, with TRBD2 as a possible D gene (7 bases). The length of the CDR3 is 14 residues. With 5 bases removed from V and 6 bases from J, the gap between germline ends came to 14 bases. Germline V gene lookup returns CDR1 SGHAT and CDR2 FQNNGV. This CDR3 reads CASSREAGANEQFF. CDR3 nucleotides: TGTGCCAGCAGCCGGGAGGCGGGGGCCAATGAGCAGTTCTTC.

V usage is TRBV7-9 and J usage is TRBJ1-1; 8 positions agree with TRBD1. Per germline, CDR1 SEHNR and CDR2 FQNEAQ (reference sequence). The CDR3 is 12 residues long. V shed 4 bases and J 8 bases; nucleotides not matched to a gene: 3. In nucleotides, the CDR3 is TGTGCCAGCAGCTCAGGGGGCCCAGAAGCTTTCTTT. It yields the protein CASSSGGPEAFF.

This chain joins TRBV7-9 and TRBJ1-1, with D unresolved. V gave up 1 base and J gave up 1 base, with 10 bases separating them. Per germline, CDR1 SEHNR and CDR2 FQNEAQ (reference sequence). CDR3 length: 15 residues. This CDR3 reads CASSLVSRTNTEAFF. CDR3 sequence (DNA): TGTGCCAGCAGCTTAGTTAGTCGAACGAACACTGAAGCTTTCTTT.

This chain joins TRBV7-2 and TRBJ1-5, with unresolved D. CDR3 size: 15 residues. Germline CDR1 reads SGHTA; CDR2 reads FQGNSA. The V end lost 1 base, the J end lost 6 bases, and 13 bases lay between the germline ends. This CDR3 is CASSLGAGIVQPQHF. The DNA of the CDR3 is TGTGCCAGCAGCTTAGGTGCGGGAATAGTTCAGCCCCAGCATTTT.

J is TRBJ2-7 and V is TRBV7-6; no reliable D call. Germline loops: CDR1 SGHVS, CDR2 FNYEAQ. The CDR3 spans 15 residues. V was shortened by 1 base and J by 2 bases, with 12 bases between the two germline ends. This CDR3 reads CASSLGGLQTYEQYF. CDR3 in DNA: TGTGCCAGCAGCTTAGGAGGTCTCCAAACCTACGAGCAGTACTTC.

There are a few counts of this clone. The chain is built from TRBV28 and TRBJ2-7; TRBD1 aligns across 8 bases. Unmatched junction bases numbered 7, after V lost 4 bases and J lost 5 bases. Germline assignment: CDR1 MDHEN and CDR2 SYDVKM. This CDR3 contains 14 residues. The CDR3 protein is CASSSPTGAHEQYF. The CDR3 coding sequence is TGTGCCAGCAGTTCTCCGACAGGGGCGCACGAGCAGTACTTC.

This sequence joins TRBV10-2 and TRBJ2-7; 14 positions match TRBD2. Per the germline V gene, CDR1 is WSHSY and CDR2 is SAAADI. The length of the CDR3 is 15 residues. V gave up 5 bases and J gave up 5 bases; unmatched junction bases: 5. The CDR3 bases are TGCGCCAGCAGTTTGGGACTAGCGGGAGCCCACGAGCAGTACTTC. This gives the protein CASSLGLAGAHEQYF.

This chain joins TRBV11-2 and TRBJ2-1; 9 bases align to TRBD2. Germline CDR1 reads SGHAT; CDR2 reads FQNNGV. This CDR3 has 18 residues. With V trimmed by 5 bases and J by 2 bases, 13 bases remained unmatched. The DNA of the CDR3 is TGTGCCAGCAGCCTGCGTGCGGCGGGGGGGTACACCTACAATGAGCAGTTCTTC. Protein: CASSLRAAGGYTYNEQFF.

The chain recombines TRBV23-1 with TRBJ1-3; the match to TRBD1 covers 9 bases. TRBV23-1 is an ORF, with its function uncertain. CDR3 length equals 15 residues. After removal of 2 bases from V and 5 bases from J, the junction contained 4 bases not matched to a gene. In DNA, the CDR3 is TGCGCCAGCAGTCAACGGGGACAGGGCCGAAACACCATATATTTT. Amino acid sequence: CASSQRGQGRNTIYF.

The rearrangement uses TRBV27 and TRBJ1-2, with TRBD1 as a possible D gene (5 bases). Trimming left V 8 bases short and J 3 bases short, with 10 bases between. The CDR3 totals 12 residues. Germline V gives CDR1 MNHEY, CDR2 SMNVEV (reference sequence). The CDR3 loop is CASHGGDYGYTF. The CDR3 DNA follows: TGTGCCAGCCATGGAGGGGACTATGGCTACACCTTC.

The chain combines TRBV19 with TRBJ1-5; TRBD1 aligns across 10 bases. Germline CDR1 is LNHDA and CDR2 is SQIVND (reference sequence). The length of the CDR3 is 16 residues. After removal of 3 bases from V and 7 bases from J, the junction contained 9 bases not matched to a gene. In DNA, the CDR3 is TGTGCCAGTAGTATCTTTACGACAGGGGGCAGGCAGCCCCAGCATTTT. Amino acids: CASSIFTTGGRQPQHF.

V is TRBV2 and J is TRBJ1-2; 11 bases fit TRBD1. The CDR3 consists of 17 residues. Trimming at V came to 5 bases and at J to 4 bases, leaving 12 bases not matched to a gene. The germline V gene has CDR1 SNHLY and CDR2 FYNNEI. The CDR3, as DNA: TGTGCCAGCAGTTCCCCGGGACAGGGGGTGTACCTCTATGGCTACACCTTC. This gives the protein CASSSPGQGVYLYGYTF.

The rearrangement joins TRBV19 to TRBJ2-1; no definite D call. Deletions cut 0 bases from V and 4 bases from J, with 10 bases between. Germline lookup yields CDR1 LNHDA and CDR2 SQIVND (reference sequence). The CDR3 loop spans 15 amino acids. The CDR3 protein is CASSIDPLSYNEQFF. In nucleotides, the CDR3 is TGTGCCAGTAGTATAGACCCTCTAAGTTACAATGAGCAGTTCTTC.

This clone turned up a few times. The chain uses TRBV27 and TRBJ1-1; TRBD1 matches at 8 bases. This CDR3 is built from 14 residues. The germline V gene encodes CDR1 MNHEY and CDR2 SMNVEV (reference sequence). With V trimmed by 7 bases and J by 3 bases, 7 bases remained unmatched. This chain's CDR3 is CASTGQGRDTEAFF. As DNA, the CDR3 is TGTGCCAGCACCGGACAGGGTCGGGACACTGAAGCTTTCTTT.

This clone has a single count. The sample carries other DNA sequences with the same CDR3. The rearrangement joins TRBV28 to TRBJ1-2, with TRBD1 identical over 7 bases. Per germline, CDR1 MDHEN and CDR2 SYDVKM. This CDR3 spans 13 amino acids. The V segment lost 5 bases and the J segment 5 bases; nucleotides outside the gene matches: 5. CDR3 DNA sequence: TGTGCCAGCAGTCTAATGACAGGGTATGGCTACACCTTC. It translates to CASSLMTGYGYTF.

The CDR3 loop is CASSQDVTLDRGYEQYF. DNA of the CDR3: TGCGCCAGCAGCCAAGATGTGACGCTGGACAGGGGCTACGAGCAGTACTTC. This chain uses TRBV4-3 with TRBJ2-7; TRBD1 matches at 9 bases. J lost 3 bases, V lost 0 bases, and 9 bases had no gene match. Germline assignment: CDR1 LGHNA and CDR2 YSLEER. This CDR3 has 17 residues.

The V and J genes are TRBV28 and TRBJ1-1; the D is unclear. Looked up from germline, CDR1 is MDHEN and CDR2 is SYDVKM. The CDR3 has 14 amino acids. With 4 bases removed from V and 4 bases from J, the gap between germline ends came to 13 bases. The CDR3 DNA is TGTGCCAGCAGTTATGCCGGGTACGGCACTGAAGCTTTCTTT. This codes for CASSYAGYGTEAFF.

The chain uses TRBV5-4 and TRBJ1-1; a possible D gene is TRBD1 (5 bases). There are 15 residues in the CDR3. The V gene's germline CDR1 is SGHNT and CDR2 YYREEE (reference sequence). The ends were cut back, 0 bases at V and 1 base at J, with 10 bases in the middle. The CDR3 sequence is CASSLGSTGNTEAFF. The CDR3 DNA sequence: TGTGCCAGCAGCTTGGGCTCTACAGGGAACACTGAAGCTTTCTTT.

The CDR3 sequence is CASSTQGNTEAFF. CDR3 DNA sequence: TGTGCCAGCAGCACGCAGGGGAACACTGAAGCTTTCTTT. The chain recombines TRBV4-2 with TRBJ1-1; a weak D match, TRBD1 (5 bases). The CDR3 extends over 13 amino acids. CDR1 LGHNA and CDR2 YNFKEQ come from the germline V gene. Trimming shortened V by 5 bases and J by 1 base, and 8 bases separated the two germline ends.

This chain links TRBV7-9 with TRBJ2-5; TRBD2 might be the D (5 bases). Germline CDR1 reads SEHNR; CDR2 reads FQNEAQ (reference sequence). CDR3 length: 16 residues. V was clipped by 3 bases and J by 1 base, with 15 bases between them. The CDR3 region has the DNA TGTGCCAGCAGCTTGGATGGTAGCGTCCGCCAAGAGACCCAGTACTTC. Translated: CASSLDGSVRQETQYF. Full variable domain (rest looked up from reference TRBV7-9 and TRBJ2-5): DTGVSQNPRHKITKRGQNVTFRCDPISEHNRLYWYRQTLGQGPEFLTYFQNEAQLEKSRLLSDRFSAERPKGSFSTLEIQRTEQGDSAMYLCASSLDGSVRQETQYFGPGTRLLVL.

The chain recombines TRBV11-2 with TRBJ1-1; 8 bases are shared with TRBD1. V trimming: 3 bases; J trimming: 4 bases; junction bases outside the gene matches: 1. Germline-derived CDR1 and CDR2 are SGHAT and FQNNGV. This CDR3 comprises 13 residues. The CDR3 DNA reads TGTGCCAGCAGCTTTACAGGGGGCACTGAAGCTTTCTTT. Residues: CASSFTGGTEAFF.

The rearrangement joins TRBV6-2 or TRBV6-3 to TRBJ2-1, with D possibly being TRBD1 (5 bases). There are 13 residues in the CDR3. The V gene's germline CDR1 is MNHEY and CDR2 SVGEGT. Trimming took 6 bases from V and 3 from J, leaving 9 bases between them. The CDR3: CASSKDSYNEQFF. In nucleotides, the CDR3 is TGTGCCAGCAGCAAAGACAGCTACAATGAGCAGTTCTTC.

The rearrangement uses TRBV15 and TRBJ1-5; no firm D call. Germline lookup yields CDR1 LNHNV and CDR2 YYDKDF (reference sequence). The CDR3 covers 17 residues. V lost 0 bases to trimming and J lost 3 bases, with 15 bases between them. The CDR3 sequence is CATSRDHVTQYNQPQHF. In DNA, the CDR3 is TGTGCCACCAGCAGAGATCATGTAACACAGTACAATCAGCCCCAGCATTTT.

This chain joins TRBV7-8 and TRBJ1-4; D call uncertain. This CDR3 contains 14 residues. CDR1 and CDR2 from the germline V gene are SGHVS and FQNEAQ. Trimming took 8 bases from V and 8 from J, leaving 18 bases between them. Here the CDR3 DNA reads TGTGCCAGCGGCCTTGTGAGTGTTCGGGAAAAACTGTTTTTT. Translation: CASGLVSVREKLFF. Complete variable domain (other parts from reference TRBV7-8 and TRBJ1-4): GAGVSQSPRYKVAKRGQDVALRCDPISGHVSLFWYQQALGQGPEFLTYFQNEAQLDKSGLPSDRFFAERPEGSVSTLKIQRTQQEDSAVYLCASGLVSVREKLFFGSGTQLSVL.

The gene calls are TRBV10-3 and TRBJ2-1; the match to TRBD1 covers 8 bases. CDR3 length equals 17 residues. Germline V gives CDR1 ENHRY, CDR2 SYGVKD. V dropped 2 bases and J dropped 2; count of bases not matched to a gene: 8. The CDR3 DNA sequence: TGTGCCATCAGTGAGCCCCACCAGGGGGCCACCTACAATGAGCAGTTCTTC. This sequence encodes CAISEPHQGATYNEQFF.

This clone has only one observation. This chain links TRBV19 with TRBJ2-1; 10 nucleotides line up with TRBD2. Germline V gives CDR1 LNHDA, CDR2 SQIVND (reference sequence). The CDR3 is 15 amino acids. V lost 7 bases to trimming and J lost 3 bases; unmatched junction nucleotides: 6. The chain's CDR3 is CASTPLAGGYNEQFF. The DNA of the CDR3 is TGTGCCAGTACTCCATTAGCGGGGGGCTACAATGAGCAGTTCTTC. The full variable domain, its missing parts supplied by reference TRBV19 and TRBJ2-1, is DGGITQSPKYLFRKEGQNVTLSCEQNLNHDAMYWYRQDPGQGLRLIYYSQIVNDFQKGDIAEGYSVSREKKESFPLTVTSAQKNPTAFYLCASTPLAGGYNEQFFGPGTRLTVL.

The chain joins TRBV30 to TRBJ1-1; D ambiguous. V dropped 0 bases and J dropped 7 bases, with 6 bases sitting between them. Germline values: CDR1 GTSNPN, CDR2 SVGIG (reference sequence). CDR3 length: 11 amino acids. This CDR3 reads CAWSVLSEAFF. The CDR3 DNA follows: TGTGCCTGGAGTGTATTGAGTGAAGCTTTCTTT.